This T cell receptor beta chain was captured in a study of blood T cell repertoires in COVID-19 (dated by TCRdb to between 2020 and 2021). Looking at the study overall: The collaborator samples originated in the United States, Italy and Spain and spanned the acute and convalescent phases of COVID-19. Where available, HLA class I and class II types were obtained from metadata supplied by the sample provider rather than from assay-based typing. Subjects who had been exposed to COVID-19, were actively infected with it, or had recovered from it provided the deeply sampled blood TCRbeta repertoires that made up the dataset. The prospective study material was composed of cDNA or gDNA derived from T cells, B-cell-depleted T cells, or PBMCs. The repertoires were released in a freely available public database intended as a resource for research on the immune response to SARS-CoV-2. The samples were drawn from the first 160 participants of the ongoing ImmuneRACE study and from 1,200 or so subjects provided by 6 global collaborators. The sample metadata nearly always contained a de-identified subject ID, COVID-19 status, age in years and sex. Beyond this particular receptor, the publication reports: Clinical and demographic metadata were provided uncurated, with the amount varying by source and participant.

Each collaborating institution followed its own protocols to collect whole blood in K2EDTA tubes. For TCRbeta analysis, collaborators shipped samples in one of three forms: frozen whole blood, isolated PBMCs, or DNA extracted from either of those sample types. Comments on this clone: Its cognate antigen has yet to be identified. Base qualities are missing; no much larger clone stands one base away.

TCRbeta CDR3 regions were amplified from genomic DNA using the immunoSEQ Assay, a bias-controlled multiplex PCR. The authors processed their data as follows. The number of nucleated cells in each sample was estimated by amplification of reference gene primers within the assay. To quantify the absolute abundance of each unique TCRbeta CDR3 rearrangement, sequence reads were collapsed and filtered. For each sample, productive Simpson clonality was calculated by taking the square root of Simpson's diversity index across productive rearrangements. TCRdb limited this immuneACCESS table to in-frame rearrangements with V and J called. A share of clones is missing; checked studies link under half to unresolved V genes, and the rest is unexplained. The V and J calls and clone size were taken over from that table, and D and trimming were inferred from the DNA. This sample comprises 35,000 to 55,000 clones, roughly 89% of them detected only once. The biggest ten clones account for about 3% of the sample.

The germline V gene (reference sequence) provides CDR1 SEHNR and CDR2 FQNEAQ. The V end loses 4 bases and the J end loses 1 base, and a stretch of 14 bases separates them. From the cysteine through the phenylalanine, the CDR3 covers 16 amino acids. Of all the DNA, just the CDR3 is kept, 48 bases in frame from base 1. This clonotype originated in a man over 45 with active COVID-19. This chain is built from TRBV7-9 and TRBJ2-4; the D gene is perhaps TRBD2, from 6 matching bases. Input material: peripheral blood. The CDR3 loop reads CASSSPEAGAKNIQYF. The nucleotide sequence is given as TGTGCCAGCAGCTCCCCGGAGGCGGGGGCCAAAAACATTCAGTACTTC.